This T cell receptor (beta chain) was profiled in a study of blood T cell repertoires in COVID-19. Study information: T cells, B-cell-depleted T cells, or PBMCs provided the cDNA or gDNA that served as material.

The assay was immunoSEQ multiplex PCR, and TCRdb's table has in-frame clones only and misses some. The sample includes some 300,000 clones, around 92% seen only once; the top ten take roughly 2.8%. V was trimmed by 1 base and J by 4 bases, leaving 11 bases between them. Per the germline V gene, CDR1 is SNHLY and CDR2 is FYNNEI. The CDR3 contains 15 residues. Participants had their cohort set by participant-reported clinical history. Those designated as exposed participants met a COVID-19 case within 2 weeks before study entry. Sequences were obtained from PBMCs or T cells enriched from blood (not recorded which). The V gene is TRBV2, the J gene TRBJ1-5; TRBD1 is a possible D gene (6 bases). The receptor was derived from a woman between 45 and 60 years old who had been exposed to COVID-19. The CDR3 reads CASSEEQGLNQPQHF. The DNA for the CDR3 is TGTGCCAGCAGTGAAGAGCAGGGGCTGAATCAGCCCCAGCATTTT.